These 16 T cell receptor beta chains originate from one sample sequenced in a study of somatic mutations in cytotoxic T cells in rheumatoid arthritis. Clones were sequenced by immunoSEQ multiplex PCR, and TCRdb holds only the in-frame ones, with some missing. The table lists 23,000 or so clones, roughly 80% of them singletons. Sequencing was carried out using CD8+ T cells sorted from blood. These receptors were taken from an adult with rheumatoid arthritis.

The rearrangement uses TRBV7-9 and TRBJ1-2; D unresolved. V was cut by 1 base and J by 4 bases, with 19 bases left in between. Looked up from germline, CDR1 is SEHNR and CDR2 is FQNEAQ (reference sequence). The CDR3 is 17 amino acids. In DNA form, the CDR3 reads TGTGCCAGCAGCTTAGACCTACAGCTATCGGACGTCTATGGCTACACCTTC. Translating it yields CASSLDLQLSDVYGYTF.

The V gene is TRBV7-9, the J gene TRBJ2-1; 8 bases match TRBD2. V was clipped by 0 bases and J by 1 base; unmatched bases: 2. Germline V gene sequence: CDR1 SEHNR, CDR2 FQNEAQ (reference sequence). This CDR3 is built from 16 residues. The CDR3 bases are TGTGCCAGCAGCTTAGCTGCGGGGGGATCCTACAATGAGCAGTTCTTC. It is translated as CASSLAAGGSYNEQFF.

V is TRBV6-5 and J is TRBJ1-1; D remains ambiguous. CDR3 length equals 14 residues. The V end lost 0 bases, the J end lost 1 base, and 6 bases lay between the germline ends. Per the germline V gene, CDR1 is MNHEY and CDR2 is SVGAGI. Here the CDR3 reads CASSYSGSNTEAFF. DNA of the CDR3: TGTGCCAGCAGTTACTCAGGGTCGAACACTGAAGCTTTCTTT.

The rearrangement links TRBV5-8 to TRBJ1-6; no clear D. V dropped 0 bases and J dropped 10 bases, with 17 bases sitting between them. The germline V gene has CDR1 SGHTS and CDR2 YDEGEE. The CDR3 length is 16 residues. DNA for the CDR3: TGTGCCAGCAGCTTGGAGTCGGCACGCAAGGCATCACCCCTCCACTTT. Translating it yields CASSLESARKASPLHF.

The V gene is TRBV2, the J gene TRBJ2-1, with D tentatively TRBD2 (7 bases). Germline V gene sequence: CDR1 SNHLY, CDR2 FYNNEI. This CDR3 region has 16 residues. V shed 8 bases and J shed 8 bases, with 25 bases lying between them. The DNA of the CDR3 is TGTGCCAGCCGAGAAAGGGGGGGGGCCCGAAACGATGAGCAGTTCTTC. The encoded protein is CASRERGGARNDEQFF.

This chain uses TRBV27 with TRBJ2-5; D is possibly TRBD1 or TRBD2 (5 bases each). Germline lookup yields CDR1 MNHEY and CDR2 SMNVEV (reference sequence). The CDR3 extends over 16 amino acids. Trimming left V 4 bases short and J 4 bases short, with 19 bases between. This chain's CDR3 is CASSSRRSNGAETQYF. The CDR3 DNA follows: TGTGCCAGCAGTTCCCGGAGGAGTAACGGGGCAGAGACCCAGTACTTC.

The rearrangement joins TRBV2 to TRBJ2-5; 11 positions agree with TRBD1. CDR1 and CDR2 (germline): SNHLY, FYNNEI. This CDR3 is 15 amino acids long. V was pared by 6 bases and J by 1 base, with 4 bases of the junction left unmatched. The DNA for the CDR3 is TGTGCCAGCAGACCCGGACAGGGGGCCCAAGAGACCCAGTACTTC. The encoded protein is CASRPGQGAQETQYF.

The chain couples TRBV6-1 to TRBJ1-4, with D possibly matching TRBD1 (6 bases). The CDR3 contains 16 residues. Germline V gene data show CDR1 as MNHNS and CDR2 as SASEGT. The V end lost 0 bases, the J end lost 7 bases, and 15 bases lay between the germline ends. This CDR3 reads CASSEALQGWGEKLFF. CDR3 sequence (DNA): TGTGCCAGCAGTGAAGCGCTTCAGGGGTGGGGTGAAAAACTGTTTTTT.

V gene TRBV15 combines with J gene TRBJ1-1, with D possibly matching TRBD1 (5 bases). This CDR3 has 13 amino acids. The germline V gene encodes CDR1 LNHNV and CDR2 YYDKDF (reference sequence). The V end was cut by 8 bases, the J end by 0 bases, with 10 bases between. The CDR3 loop is CATATVMNTEAFF. CDR3 sequence (DNA): TGTGCCACCGCGACAGTAATGAACACTGAAGCTTTCTTT. Combining the CDR3 with reference TRBV15 and TRBJ1-1 gives the whole variable domain DAMVIQNPRYQVTQFGKPVTLSCSQTLNHNVMYWYQQKSSQAPKLLFHYYDKDFNNEADTPDNFQSRRPNTSFCFLDIRSPGLGDTAMYLCATATVMNTEAFFGQGTRLTVV.

With respect to this clone: The junction differs from germline at one of its ends, possibly a read error. Other DNA sequences in this sample translate to the same CDR3. The V gene is TRBV29-1, the J gene TRBJ2-7; D is possibly TRBD2 (6 bases). Germline CDR1 is SQVTM and CDR2 is ANQGSEA. This CDR3 contains 13 residues. The CDR3 DNA reads TGCAGCGTTGCCGGCCCGGGGGTCTCCGAGCAGTACTTT. Amino acids: CSVAGPGVSEQYF.

The chain recombines TRBV5-5 with TRBJ1-3; D is ambiguous. Germline V gene sequence: CDR1 SGHKS, CDR2 YYEKEE (reference sequence). CDR3 size: 15 residues. Trimming left V 4 bases short and J 5 bases short, with 16 bases between. CDR3 residues: CASSPSGIKRNTIYF. CDR3 DNA: TGTGCCAGCAGCCCGTCCGGGATTAAGAGAAACACCATATATTTT.

This chain connects TRBV25-1 to TRBJ1-4; D not resolved. V lost 6 bases, J lost 2 bases, and 10 bases lay in between. The V gene's germline CDR1 is MGHDK and CDR2 SYGVNS. This CDR3 has 14 amino acids. The CDR3 protein is CASSQRVTNEKLFF. Written as DNA, the CDR3 is TGTGCCAGCAGCCAACGGGTGACTAATGAAAAACTGTTTTTT.

The genes are TRBV13 and TRBJ2-7; D not resolved. The CDR3 runs 12 residues. Germline V gene data show CDR1 as PRHDT and CDR2 as FYEKMQ (reference sequence). Trimming removed 4 bases at V and 7 bases at J, with 11 bases between. The CDR3, as DNA: TGTGCCAGCAGCTACTCCCCTCGGGAGCAGTACTTC. This sequence encodes CASSYSPREQYF. The entire variable domain, with the rest obtained from reference TRBV13 and TRBJ2-7, is as follows: AAGVIQSPRHLIKEKRETATLKCYPIPRHDTVYWYQQGPGQDPQFLISFYEKMQSDKGSIPDRFSAQQFSDYHSELNMSSLELGDSALYFCASSYSPREQYFGPGTRLTVT.

V usage is TRBV19 and J usage is TRBJ1-5; D remains ambiguous. Trimming took off 11 bases at V and 6 bases at J, with 17 bases between the two ends. This CDR3 comprises 13 residues. Germline V gene sequence: CDR1 LNHDA, CDR2 SQIVND (reference sequence). The CDR3 protein is CAVDDGPSQPQHF. CDR3 nucleotide sequence: TGTGCCGTGGATGACGGGCCTTCTCAGCCCCAGCATTTT.

The rearrangement joins TRBV21-1 to TRBJ1-2. TRBV21-1 is an annotated pseudogene. The CDR3 length is 16 residues. The CDR3 region has the DNA TGTGCCAGCAGCCACTCACCGAGGGGCGGGGGCTATGGCTACACCTTC. This translates into CASSHSPRGGGYGYTF.

By proportion, this clone is medium-sized. At one end, the junction sequence differs from germline, possibly due to a read error. CDR3 coding DNA: TGTGCCAGCAGTTACTCGACAGGGGGCGAAATCCCCTTC. Translated, it gives CASSYSTGGEIPF. The rearrangement uses TRBV6-5 and TRBJ2-7, with 10 bases aligning to TRBD1. The germline V gene has CDR1 MNHEY and CDR2 SVGAGI. CDR3 length: 13 residues.